These 4 T cell receptor beta chains came from one sample sequenced in a study of radiation and T cells in renal cell carcinoma. TCRdb keeps only in-frame clones here, not all; method: immunoSEQ multiplex PCR. Here the sample spans around 64,000 clones, roughly 80% being singletons. The time point was: blood 4 weeks post-SBRT, at nephrectomy. Treatment specified: 15 Gy SBRT to primary tumor, nephrectomy 4 weeks later. Sequenced material: blood, taken from a patient whose treatment included radiotherapy and nephrectomy. These receptor sequences come from a man between 60 and 70 years old with renal cell carcinoma.

The chain carries TRBV19 and TRBJ1-2; 8 bases align to TRBD1. V was pared by 4 bases and J by 7 bases, with 23 bases of the junction left unmatched. The CDR3 has 19 amino acids. Germline V gives CDR1 LNHDA, CDR2 SQIVND (reference sequence). CDR3 sequence (DNA): TGTGCCAGTAGTAAAGGTATTCGCGGGACAGGAGGGAGTAGTGGTGGCTACACCTTC. Translation: CASSKGIRGTGGSSGGYTF.

J is TRBJ2-3 and V is TRBV5-4; D gene unclear. This CDR3 has 15 residues. CDR1 SGHNT and CDR2 YYREEE come from the germline V gene (reference sequence). Trimming cost V 2 bases and J 0 bases, with 10 bases left between them. The CDR3 here is CASSFPDHSTDTQYF. Written as DNA, the CDR3 is TGTGCCAGCAGCTTCCCCGACCATAGCACAGATACGCAGTATTTT.

The chain employs TRBV11-1 and TRBJ2-2, with 11 bases fitting TRBD1. V lost 5 bases, J lost 5 bases, and 7 bases stayed unmatched. The CDR3 has 16 residues. Per germline, CDR1 SGHAT and CDR2 FQDESV (reference sequence). The CDR3 is CASSPGQGAWTGELFF. The CDR3 bases are TGTGCCAGCAGCCCAGGACAGGGGGCATGGACCGGGGAGCTGTTTTTT.

CDR3 residues: CASSFSGHLNTEAFF. CDR3 nucleotide sequence: TGTGCCAGCAGCTTTTCGGGACATCTGAACACTGAAGCTTTCTTT. This rearrangement joins TRBV11-3 to TRBJ1-1; D may be TRBD1 (6 bases). The CDR3 spans 15 residues. The germline V gene has CDR1 SGHNT and CDR2 YENEEA. With 3 bases removed from V and 0 bases from J, the gap between germline ends came to 11 bases. Full variable domain (outside the CDR3, taken from reference TRBV11-3 and TRBJ1-1): EAGVVQSPRYKIIEKKQPVAFWCNPISGHNTLYWYLQNLGQGPELLIRYENEEAVDDSQLPKDRFSAERLKGVDSTLKIQPAELGDSAVYLCASSFSGHLNTEAFFGQGTRLTVV.